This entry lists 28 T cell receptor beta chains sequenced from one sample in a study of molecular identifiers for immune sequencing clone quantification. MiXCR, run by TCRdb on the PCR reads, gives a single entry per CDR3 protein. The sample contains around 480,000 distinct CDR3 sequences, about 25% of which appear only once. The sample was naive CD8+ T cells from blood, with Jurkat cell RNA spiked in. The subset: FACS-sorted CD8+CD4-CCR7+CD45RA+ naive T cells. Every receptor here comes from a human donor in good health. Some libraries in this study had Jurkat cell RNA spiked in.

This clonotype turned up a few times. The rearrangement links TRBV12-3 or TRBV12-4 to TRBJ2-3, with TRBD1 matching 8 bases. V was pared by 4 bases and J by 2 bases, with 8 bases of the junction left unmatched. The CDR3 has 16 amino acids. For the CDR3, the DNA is TGTGCCAGCAGTTCGCACTCGGGACAGGACACAGATACGCAGTATTTT. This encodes CASSSHSGQDTDTQYF.

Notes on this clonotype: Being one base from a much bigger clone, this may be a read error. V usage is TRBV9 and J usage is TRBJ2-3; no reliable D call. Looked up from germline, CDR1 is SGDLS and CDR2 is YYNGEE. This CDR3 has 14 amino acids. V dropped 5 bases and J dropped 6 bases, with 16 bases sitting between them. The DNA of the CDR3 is TGTGCCAGCAGTCTCTCCCGGATTAGCGATACGCAGTATTTT. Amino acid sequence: CASSLSRISDTQYF.

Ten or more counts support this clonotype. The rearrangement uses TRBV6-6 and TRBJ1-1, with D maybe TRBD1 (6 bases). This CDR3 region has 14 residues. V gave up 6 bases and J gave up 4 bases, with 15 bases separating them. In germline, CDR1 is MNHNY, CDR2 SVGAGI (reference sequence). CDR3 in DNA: TGTGCCAGCAGACAACCCGGGGGCGGCACTGAAGCTTTCTTT. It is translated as CASRQPGGGTEAFF.

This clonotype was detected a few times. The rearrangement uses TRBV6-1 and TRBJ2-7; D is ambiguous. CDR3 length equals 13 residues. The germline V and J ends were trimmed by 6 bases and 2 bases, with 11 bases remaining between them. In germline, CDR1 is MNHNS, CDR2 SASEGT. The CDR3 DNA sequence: TGTGCCAGCAGCTTTCTAGTTCCCTACGAGCAGTACTTC. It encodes CASSFLVPYEQYF.

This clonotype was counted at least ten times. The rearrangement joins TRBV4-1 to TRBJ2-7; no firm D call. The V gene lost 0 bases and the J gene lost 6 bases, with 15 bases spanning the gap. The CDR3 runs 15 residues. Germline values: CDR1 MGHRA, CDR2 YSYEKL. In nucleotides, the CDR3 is TGCGCCAGCAGCCAAGATAAAAGGGCAAGGGTCGAGCAGTACTTC. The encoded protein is CASSQDKRARVEQYF.

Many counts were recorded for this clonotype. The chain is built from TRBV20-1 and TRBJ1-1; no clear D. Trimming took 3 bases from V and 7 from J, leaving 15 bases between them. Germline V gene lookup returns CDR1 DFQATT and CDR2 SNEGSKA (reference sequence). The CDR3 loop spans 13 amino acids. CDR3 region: CSARDLASLEAFF. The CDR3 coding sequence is TGCAGTGCTAGGGATCTGGCGTCCCTTGAAGCTTTCTTT.

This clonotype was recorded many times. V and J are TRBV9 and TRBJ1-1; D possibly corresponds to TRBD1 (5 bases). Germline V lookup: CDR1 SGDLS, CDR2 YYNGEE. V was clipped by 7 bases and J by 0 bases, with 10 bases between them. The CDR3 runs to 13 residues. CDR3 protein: CASGGEMNTEAFF. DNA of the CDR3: TGTGCCAGCGGGGGAGAGATGAACACTGAAGCTTTCTTT.

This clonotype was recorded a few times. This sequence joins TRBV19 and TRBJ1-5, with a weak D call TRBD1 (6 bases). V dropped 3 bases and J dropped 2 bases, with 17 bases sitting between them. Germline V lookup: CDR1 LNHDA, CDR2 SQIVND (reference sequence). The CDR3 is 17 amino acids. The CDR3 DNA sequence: TGTGCCAGTAGTATCTGGTCAGGGGATAAGGGCAATCAGCCCCAGCATTTT. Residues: CASSIWSGDKGNQPQHF.

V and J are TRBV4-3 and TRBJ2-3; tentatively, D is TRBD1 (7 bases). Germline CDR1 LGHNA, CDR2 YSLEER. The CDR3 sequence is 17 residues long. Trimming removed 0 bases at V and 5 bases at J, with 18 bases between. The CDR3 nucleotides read TGCGCCAGCAGCCAAGATCGGCTAGCGCCAGGGGGAGATACGCAGTATTTT. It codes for CASSQDRLAPGGDTQYF.

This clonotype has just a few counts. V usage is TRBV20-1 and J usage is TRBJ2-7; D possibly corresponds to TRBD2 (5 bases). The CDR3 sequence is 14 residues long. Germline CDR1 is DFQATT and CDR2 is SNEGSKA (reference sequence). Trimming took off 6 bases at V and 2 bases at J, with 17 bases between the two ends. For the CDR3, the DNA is TGCAGTGCAAACGCGGGCGGGTGGACCTACGAGCAGTACTTC. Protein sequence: CSANAGGWTYEQYF.

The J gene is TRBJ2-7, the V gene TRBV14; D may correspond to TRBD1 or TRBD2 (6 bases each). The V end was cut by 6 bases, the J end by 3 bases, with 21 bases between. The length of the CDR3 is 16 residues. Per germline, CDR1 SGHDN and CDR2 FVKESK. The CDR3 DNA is TGTGCCAGCAGTCATCAGACAGGAGGGGCGGTCTACGAGCAGTACTTC. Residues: CASSHQTGGAVYEQYF.

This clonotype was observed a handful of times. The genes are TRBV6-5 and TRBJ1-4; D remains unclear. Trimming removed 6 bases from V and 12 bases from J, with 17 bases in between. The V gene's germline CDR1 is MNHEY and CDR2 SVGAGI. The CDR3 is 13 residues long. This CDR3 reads CASSYRTLRELFF. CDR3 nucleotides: TGTGCCAGCAGCTACAGAACCCTGCGGGAACTGTTTTTT.

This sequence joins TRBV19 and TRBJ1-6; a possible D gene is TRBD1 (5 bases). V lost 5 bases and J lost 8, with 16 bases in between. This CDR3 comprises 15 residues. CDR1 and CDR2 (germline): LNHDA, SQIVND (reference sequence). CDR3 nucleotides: TGTGCCAGTAGTGAAGGGACCCGAGGTTATTCACCCCTCCACTTT. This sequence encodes CASSEGTRGYSPLHF.

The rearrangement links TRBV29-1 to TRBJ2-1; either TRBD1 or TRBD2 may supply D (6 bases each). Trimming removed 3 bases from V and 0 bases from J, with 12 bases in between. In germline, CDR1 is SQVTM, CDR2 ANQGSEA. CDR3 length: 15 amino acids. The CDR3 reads CSVEGGDHSYNEQFF. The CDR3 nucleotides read TGCAGCGTTGAGGGGGGCGACCACTCCTACAATGAGCAGTTCTTC.

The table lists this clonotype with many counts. CDR3 amino acids: CASSENSLAASTDTQYF. Here the CDR3 DNA reads TGTGCCAGCAGCGAAAACTCATTAGCAGCGAGCACAGATACGCAGTATTTT. The genes are TRBV9 and TRBJ2-3, with D hard to call. V lost 3 bases and J 0 bases, leaving 17 bases between the germline ends. From germline, CDR1 is SGDLS and CDR2 YYNGEE. The CDR3 contains 17 residues.

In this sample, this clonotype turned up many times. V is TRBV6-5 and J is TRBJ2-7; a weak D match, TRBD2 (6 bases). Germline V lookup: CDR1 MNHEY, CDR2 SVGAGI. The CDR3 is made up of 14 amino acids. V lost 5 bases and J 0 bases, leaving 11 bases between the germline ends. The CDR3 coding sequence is TGTGCCAGCAGTCACCGGGGAGGCTCCTACGAGCAGTACTTC. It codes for CASSHRGGSYEQYF.

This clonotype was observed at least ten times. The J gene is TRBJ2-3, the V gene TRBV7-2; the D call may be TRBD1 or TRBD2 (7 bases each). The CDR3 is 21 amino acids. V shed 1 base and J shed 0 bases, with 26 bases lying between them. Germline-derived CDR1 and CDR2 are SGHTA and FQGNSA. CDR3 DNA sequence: TGTGCCAGCAGCTTAGGGAGAGGGGGCTCTAGCGGAGGGTCTAGCACAGATACGCAGTATTTT. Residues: CASSLGRGGSSGGSSTDTQYF.

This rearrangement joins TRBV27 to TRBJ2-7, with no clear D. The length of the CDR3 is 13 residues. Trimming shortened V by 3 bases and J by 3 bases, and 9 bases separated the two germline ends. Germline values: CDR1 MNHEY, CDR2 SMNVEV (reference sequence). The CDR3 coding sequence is TGTGCCAGCAGTTTCTCGGCTGACTACGAGCAGTACTTC. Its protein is CASSFSADYEQYF.

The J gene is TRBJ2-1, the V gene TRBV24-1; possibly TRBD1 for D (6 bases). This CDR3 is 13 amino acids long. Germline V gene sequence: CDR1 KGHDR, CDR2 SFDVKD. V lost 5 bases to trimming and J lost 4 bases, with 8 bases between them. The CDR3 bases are TGTGCCACCAGTGGGACAGTTTACAATGAGCAGTTCTTC. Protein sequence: CATSGTVYNEQFF.

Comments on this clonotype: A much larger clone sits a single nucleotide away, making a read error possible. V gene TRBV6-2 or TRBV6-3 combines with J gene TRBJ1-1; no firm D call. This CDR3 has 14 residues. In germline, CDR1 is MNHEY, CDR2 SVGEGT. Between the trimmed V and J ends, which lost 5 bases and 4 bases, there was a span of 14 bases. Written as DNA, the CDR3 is TGTGCCAGCAGTCCGGACGCACGCAGCACTGAAGCTTTCTTT. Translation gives CASSPDARSTEAFF.

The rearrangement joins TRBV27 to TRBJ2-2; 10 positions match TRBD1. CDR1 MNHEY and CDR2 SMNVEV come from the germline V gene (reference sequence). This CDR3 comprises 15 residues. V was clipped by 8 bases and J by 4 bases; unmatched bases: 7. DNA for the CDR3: TGTGCCAGCCGACCGGGACAGGGGAGCACCGGGGAGCTGTTTTTT. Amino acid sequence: CASRPGQGSTGELFF.

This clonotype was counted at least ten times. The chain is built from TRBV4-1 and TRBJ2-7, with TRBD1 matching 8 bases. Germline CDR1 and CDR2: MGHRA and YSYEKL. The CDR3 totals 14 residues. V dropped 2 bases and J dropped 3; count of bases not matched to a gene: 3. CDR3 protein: CASSQRQGHYEQYF. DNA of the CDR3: TGCGCCAGCAGCCAAAGACAGGGGCACTACGAGCAGTACTTC.

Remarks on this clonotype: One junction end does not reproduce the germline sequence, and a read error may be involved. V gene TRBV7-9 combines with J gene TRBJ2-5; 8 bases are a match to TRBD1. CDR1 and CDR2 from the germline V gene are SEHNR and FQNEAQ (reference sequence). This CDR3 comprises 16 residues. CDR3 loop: CASSFSPGQAKETLYF. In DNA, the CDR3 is TGTGCCAGCAGCTTTTCTCCGGGACAGGCTAAAGAGACCCTGTACTTC.

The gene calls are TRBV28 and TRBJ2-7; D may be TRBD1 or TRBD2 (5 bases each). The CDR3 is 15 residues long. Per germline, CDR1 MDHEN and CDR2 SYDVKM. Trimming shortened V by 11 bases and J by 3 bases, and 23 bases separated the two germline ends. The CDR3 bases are TGTGCCGGCACCAATCCCGGGACGCCGATCTACGAGCAGTACTTC. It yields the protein CAGTNPGTPIYEQYF.

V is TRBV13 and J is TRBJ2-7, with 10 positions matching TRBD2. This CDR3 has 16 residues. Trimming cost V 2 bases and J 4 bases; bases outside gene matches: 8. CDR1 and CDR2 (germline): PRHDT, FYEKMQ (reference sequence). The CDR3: CASSLLGSSGSYEQYF. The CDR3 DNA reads TGTGCCAGCAGCTTACTAGGGTCTAGCGGGAGTTACGAGCAGTACTTC.

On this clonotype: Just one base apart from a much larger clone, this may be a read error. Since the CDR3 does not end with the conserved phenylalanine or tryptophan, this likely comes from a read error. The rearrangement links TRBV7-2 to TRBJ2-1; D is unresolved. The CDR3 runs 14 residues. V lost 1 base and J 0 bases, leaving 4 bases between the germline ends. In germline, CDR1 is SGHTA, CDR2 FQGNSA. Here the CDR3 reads CASSLVTSYNEQFS. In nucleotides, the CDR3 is TGTGCCAGCAGCTTAGTTACCTCCTACAATGAGCAGTTCTCC.

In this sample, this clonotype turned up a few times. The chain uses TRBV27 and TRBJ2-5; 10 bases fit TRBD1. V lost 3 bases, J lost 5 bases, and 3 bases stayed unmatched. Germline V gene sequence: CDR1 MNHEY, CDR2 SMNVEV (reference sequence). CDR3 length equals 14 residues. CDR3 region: CASSFGTGAETQYF. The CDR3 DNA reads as TGTGCCAGCAGTTTCGGGACAGGGGCGGAGACCCAGTACTTC.

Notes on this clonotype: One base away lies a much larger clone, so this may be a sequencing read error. The CDR3 region is CASSMGGPNTEAFF. Here the CDR3 DNA reads TGTGCCAGTAGTATGGGGGGACCGAACACTGAAGCTTTCTTT. The rearrangement uses TRBV19 and TRBJ1-1, with D possibly being TRBD1 (5 bases). Germline V gene sequence: CDR1 LNHDA, CDR2 SQIVND (reference sequence). The ends were cut back, 3 bases at V and 1 base at J, with 9 bases in the middle. CDR3 length: 14 amino acids.